The rows below give T cell receptor beta chains drawn from one sample of a study of cytomegalovirus exposure and HLA in healthy donors. Libraries were prepared by immunoSEQ multiplex PCR; TCRdb keeps only in-frame clonotypes and omits some of them. Of under 200,000 clones listed, about 85% are singletons. The sample comprised PBMCs. These receptors were collected from a man aged 50-60 years in good health and CMV-seropositive. The CDR3 runs from the conserved cysteine through the conserved F or W. The D gene is left open where the match is weak. Only some rows state a clone size, as once, few, many or a class for expanded clones.

size: NA; D: NA; J: TRBJ1-1; V: TRBV7-2; DNA: TGTGCCAGCAGCTTAGTGTGGCCCGGGAGTGGTGAAGCTTTCTTT; CDR3: CASSLVWPGSGEAFF
size: NA; D: NA; J: TRBJ2-3; V: TRBV9; DNA: TGTGCCAGCAGCGTAGAGGTCGGGATTAGGACAGATACGCAGTATTTT; CDR3: CASSVEVGIRTDTQYF
size: NA; D: TRBD2; J: TRBJ2-1; V: TRBV5-3; DNA: TGTGCCAGAAGCCCCCGGGGGGGTTTCTACAATGAGCAGTTCTTC; CDR3: CARSPRGGFYNEQFF
size: NA; D: NA; J: TRBJ2-1; V: TRBV7-8; DNA: TGTGCCAGCAGCTTAAGGGCTAGCCTACCTCCGTGGTACAATGAGCAGTTCTTC; CDR3: CASSLRASLPPWYNEQFF
size: NA; D: NA; J: TRBJ1-2; V: TRBV5-4; DNA: TGTGCCAGCAGCTTGTTCCCGGGGGGCCGAGCTAACTATGGCTACACCTTC; CDR3: CASSLFPGGRANYGYTF
size: NA; D: NA; J: TRBJ2-5; V: TRBV7-7; DNA: TGTGCTAGCAGCATCGACAGGAACCAAGAGACCCAGTACTTC; CDR3: CASSIDRNQETQYF
size: medium-sized; D: TRBD2; J: TRBJ2-5; V: TRBV9; DNA: TGTGCCAGCAGCGTTGTCGGGGGGGTGGCCGAGACCCAGTACTTC; CDR3: CASSVVGGVAETQYF
size: NA; D: TRBD2; J: TRBJ2-2; V: TRBV13; DNA: TGTGCCAGCAGTCTAGCGGGGGGGCTTAACACCGGGGAGCTGTTTTTT; CDR3: CASSLAGGLNTGELFF
size: NA; D: TRBD1; J: TRBJ1-1; V: TRBV7-9; DNA: TGTGCCAGCAGCCCCACAGGACAGGGGGCGTACACTGAAGCTTTCTTT; CDR3: CASSPTGQGAYTEAFF
size: NA; D: TRBD1; J: TRBJ2-3; V: TRBV5-1; DNA: TGCGCCAGCAGCTTGGGAGTCCGGGACAGGAGAGGAGATACGCAGTATTTT; CDR3: CASSLGVRDRRGDTQYF
size: few; D: TRBD2; J: TRBJ2-7; V: TRBV7-8; DNA: TGTGCCAGCAGCTCGGCAAGCGGGGGCCATTACGAGCAGTACTTC; CDR3: CASSSASGGHYEQYF
size: NA; D: TRBD1; J: TRBJ1-1; V: TRBV30; DNA: TGTGCCTGGAGTGGGGACAGGGGGGAAGCTTTCTTT; CDR3: CAWSGDRGEAFF
size: NA; D: TRBD1; J: TRBJ2-3; V: TRBV5-1; DNA: TGCGCCAGCAGCTCACAGGGGCCAGATACGCAGTATTTT; CDR3: CASSSQGPDTQYF
size: few; D: NA; J: TRBJ2-1; V: TRBV20-1; DNA: TGCAGTGCTACCCAGTTCGATGAGCAGTTCTTC; CDR3: CSATQFDEQFF
size: NA; D: TRBD2; J: TRBJ2-2; V: TRBV5-1; DNA: TGCGCCAGCAGCCCCACTAGCGGGGGGCCTTACACCGGGGAGCTGTTTTTT; CDR3: CASSPTSGGPYTGELFF
size: NA; D: NA; J: TRBJ1-2; V: TRBV5-1; DNA: TGCGCCAGCAGCTTGGCCGGGACTGAAGCCTATGGCTACACCTTC; CDR3: CASSLAGTEAYGYTF
size: NA; D: TRBD1; J: TRBJ1-2; V: TRBV28; DNA: TGTGCCAGCAGTTACCTCGGGACAGGGTTCTATGGCTACACCTTC; CDR3: CASSYLGTGFYGYTF